This is a list of T cell receptor beta chains from one sample in a study of neurological immune-mediated disorders. TCRdb re-called the 5' RACE reads through MiXCR, storing one row per CDR3 protein. The sample shows nearly 60,000 distinct CDR3 sequences, about 3.4% of them seen only once. Material for sequencing was PBMCs. These receptors came from a woman in her fifties or sixties with multiple sclerosis. Both conserved end residues are part of each CDR3. Fields, in order: D gene, clone size, J gene, V gene, CDR3 DNA, CDR3 protein. A D gene is named only where the DNA matches it firmly. For some rows the clone size is stated as once, few or many, or as a class when expanded; others skip it.

TRBD2,many,TRBJ2-1,TRBV10-1,TGCGCCAGCACCAGCGGGACCTACAATGAGCAGTTCTTC,CASTSGTYNEQFF
-,many,TRBJ2-7,TRBV5-1,TGCGCCAGCAGCTTGACAGGCGACTACGAGCAGTACTTC,CASSLTGDYEQYF
TRBD2,many,TRBJ2-2,TRBV6-6,TGTGCCAGCAGCAAGGGGACGGGAGGGTGGACCGGGGAGCTGTTTTTT,CASSKGTGGWTGELFF
-,many,TRBJ1-2,TRBV20-1,TGCAGTGCTAGAGATGTTGGCTCGAAGGGGGGCTACACCTTC,CSARDVGSKGGYTF
-,many,TRBJ1-5,TRBV28,TGTGCCAGCAGTTTCAATCAGCCCCAGCATTTT,CASSFNQPQHF
-,many,TRBJ2-7,TRBV20-1,TGCAGTGCTAGAAGACTCGAGAGGGAGCAGTACTTC,CSARRLEREQYF
-,many,TRBJ2-7,TRBV5-1,TGCGCCAGCAGCTTGGATGTGGGGCAGCCCTTCGGGTACTTC,CASSLDVGQPFGYF
-,many,TRBJ2-3,TRBV24-1,TGTGCCACCAAAGGACAACTTAGCACAGATACGCAGTATTTT,CATKGQLSTDTQYF
-,many,TRBJ2-7,TRBV7-8,TGTGCCAGCAGCTTAGGGGTGGACTACGAGCAGTACTTC,CASSLGVDYEQYF
-,many,TRBJ1-1,TRBV5-1,TGCGCCAGCAGCTTGGCCTCGGGGACCTGGGCTGAAGCTTTCTTT,CASSLASGTWAEAFF
TRBD2,many,TRBJ2-5,TRBV7-3,TGTGCCAGCAGCCTGTTAGCGGGGACGGAGACCCAGTACTTC,CASSLLAGTETQYF
TRBD1,many,TRBJ2-7,TRBV5-1,TGCGCCAGCAGCTTGAACAGGGGTTACGAGCAGTACTTC,CASSLNRGYEQYF
TRBD1,many,TRBJ2-6,TRBV7-2,TGTGCCAGCAGCTCCGGCGACAGGGGGTCTGGGGCCAACGTCCTGACTTTC,CASSSGDRGSGANVLTF
TRBD1,many,TRBJ2-7,TRBV20-1,TGCAGTGCTAGAGCCGACAGGGTTTCCTACGAGCAGTACTTC,CSARADRVSYEQYF
-,many,TRBJ2-2,TRBV10-3,TGTGCCATCAGTGCAGCCAGGGCTTTCGGGGAGCTGTTTTTT,CAISAARAFGELFF
TRBD2,many,TRBJ2-3,TRBV28,TGTGCCAGCAGCCTCGGCCTAGCGGGGGTCGGCACAGATACGCAGTATTTT,CASSLGLAGVGTDTQYF
-,many,TRBJ1-4,TRBV7-9,TGTGCCAGCACCCGCCGTGGAGGGAATGAAAAACTGTTTTTT,CASTRRGGNEKLFF
-,many,TRBJ2-5,TRBV7-3,TGTGCCAGCAGCTTAGGTGGCGGGCAAGAGACCCAGTACTTC,CASSLGGGQETQYF
TRBD1,many,TRBJ2-1,TRBV5-1,TGCGCCAGCAGCACCCGGGACAGGTTTAGCAATGAGCAGTTCTTC,CASSTRDRFSNEQFF
-,many,TRBJ1-1,TRBV12-3/TRBV12-4,TGTGCCAGCAGTTTAGGGAGCGGGACTGAAGCTTTCTTT,CASSLGSGTEAFF
-,many,TRBJ1-4,TRBV5-1,TGCGCCAGCAGCTTGTCAGAGAATGAAAAACTGTTTTTT,CASSLSENEKLFF
-,many,TRBJ1-1,TRBV3-1,TGTGCCAGCAGCCCCACACAACTTCTGAACACTGAAGCTTTCTTT,CASSPTQLLNTEAFF
-,many,TRBJ1-2,TRBV7-9,TGTGCCAGCAGCTTATTTTCGCGGGGGGGGTACACCTTC,CASSLFSRGGYTF
TRBD1,many,TRBJ1-2,TRBV20-1,TGCAGTGCTAGCGGGACAGGCGAAGCTAACTATGGCTACACCTTC,CSASGTGEANYGYTF
-,many,TRBJ2-3,TRBV7-2,TGTGCCAGCAGCTTAGGGGCGGGACGGGCGGTAGATACGCAGTATTTT,CASSLGAGRAVDTQYF
-,medium-sized,TRBJ1-2,TRBV28,TGTGCCAGCAGTTTATTTAGTAACTGGGGCTATGGCTACACCTTC,CASSLFSNWGYGYTF
TRBD1,many,TRBJ2-1,TRBV10-1,TGCGCCAGCAGTGAGGACCGCAGGGGGTGGATGGAGAATGAGCAGTTCTTC,CASSEDRRGWMENEQFF
-,many,TRBJ1-2,TRBV5-1,TGCGCCAGCAGCTTGGGAAAGGGGCCCCACTATGGCTACACCTTC,CASSLGKGPHYGYTF
-,many,TRBJ2-7,TRBV19,TGTGCCAGTAGTATGGGGATTGGCTACGAGCAGTACTTC,CASSMGIGYEQYF
-,many,TRBJ2-1,TRBV6-4,TGTGCCAGCAGTGCTACTCGCGAGGGCACCCATGAGCAGTTCTTC,CASSATREGTHEQFF
TRBD1,many,TRBJ2-1,TRBV28,TGTGCCAGCAGTTTATGGGGACAGGGCTCCTACAATGAGCAGTTCTTC,CASSLWGQGSYNEQFF
-,many,TRBJ1-6,TRBV5-1,TGCGCCAGCAGCTTGGTCCAGGGGTGGTATAATTCACCCCTCCACTTT,CASSLVQGWYNSPLHF
-,-,TRBJ2-6,TRBV6-6,TGTGCCAGCAGTTACGGCCAAGGGGCCAACGTCCTGACTTTC,CASSYGQGANVLTF
-,many,TRBJ2-5,TRBV25-1,TGTGCCAGCAGTGTGGGTGAGACCCAGTACTTC,CASSVGETQYF
TRBD2,many,TRBJ2-3,TRBV5-1,TGCGCCAGCAGCCTCATGGTAGCGGGAGGGTTTGGCACAGATACGCAGTATTTT,CASSLMVAGGFGTDTQYF
-,many,TRBJ2-3,TRBV2,TGTGCCAGCAGTGAACTCCGGGGCGGAGATACGCAGTATTTT,CASSELRGGDTQYF
-,many,TRBJ2-3,TRBV12-3/TRBV12-4,TGTGCCAGCAGTTTCCGCCTTCACGGGGCGACCACAGATACGCAGTATTTT,CASSFRLHGATTDTQYF
-,many,TRBJ2-2,TRBV12-3/TRBV12-4,TGTGCCAGCAGGGGCGACAGCGCGAACACCGGGGAGCTGTTTTTT,CASRGDSANTGELFF
-,many,TRBJ2-7,TRBV3-1,TGTGCCAGCAGCCCACTAGGAGCTGGATACGAGCAGTACTTC,CASSPLGAGYEQYF
-,many,TRBJ2-1,TRBV29-1,TGCAGCGTCGACGGAGTTACTTACGGGAATGAGCAGTTCTTC,CSVDGVTYGNEQFF
-,many,TRBJ2-5,TRBV7-2,TGTGCCAGCAGCTTAGTAGGGGGGGGAGTAGAGACCCAGTACTTC,CASSLVGGGVETQYF
-,many,TRBJ2-7,TRBV7-2,TGTGCCAGCAGCTTAGTTGGGAATGGGGAGCAGTACTTC,CASSLVGNGEQYF
TRBD2,many,TRBJ2-3,TRBV9,TGTGCCAGCAGCGCTAGCGGGGGGGGCGTCACAGATACGCAGTATTTT,CASSASGGGVTDTQYF